This record covers a single T cell receptor beta chain. The V segment lost 5 bases and the J segment 7 bases; nucleotides outside the gene matches: 7. The CDR3 extends over 15 amino acids. Germline CDR1 is MNHEY and CDR2 is SMNVEV (reference sequence). Generated by immunoSEQ multiplex PCR, the TCRdb table keeps only in-frame clones and is missing some. The sample has 65,000 to 95,000 clones, 70% to 90% seen once. The data derive from a study of OX40 agonist ivuxolimab in advanced cancers. The TCR sequence derives from an adult with an advanced solid tumor such as melanoma, head and neck, liver or kidney cancer. This rearrangement joins TRBV27 to TRBJ1-6, with TRBD1 matching over 8 bases. The specimen was CD4+ or CD8+ T cells sorted from blood, collected in a trial of the OX40 agonist ivuxolimab. CDR3 in amino acids: CASSESDRANSPLHF. CDR3 sequence (DNA): TGTGCCAGCAGTGAATCGGACAGGGCGAATTCACCCCTCCACTTT.